This passage covers 21 T cell receptor beta chains from one sample sequenced in a study of cytomegalovirus exposure and HLA in healthy donors. In the PCR, 60 Vbeta and 13 Jbeta primers were used. Some clones are missing from TCRdb's copy, which holds only in-frame ones; the method was immunoSEQ multiplex PCR. The repertoire consists of 100,000 to 150,000 clones, with roughly 82% occurring once and the leading ten covering 2% to 3%. The material sequenced was PBMCs. These receptor sequences come from a man aged 50 or older in good health and CMV-seronegative.

The chain couples TRBV4-2 to TRBJ1-1; D ambiguous. The V end lost 0 bases, the J end lost 10 bases, and 18 bases lay between the germline ends. The CDR3 is 15 amino acids. The V gene's germline CDR1 is LGHNA and CDR2 YNFKEQ. The CDR3 nucleotides are TGTGCCAGCAGCCAAGATGAATGGACGACTGAGGGAGCTTTCTTT. Protein: CASSQDEWTTEGAFF.

The chain links TRBV27 to TRBJ1-3; 8 bases are a match to TRBD1. This CDR3 has 17 amino acids. The trim removed 6 bases at V and 2 bases at J, leaving 12 bases unmatched. Germline V gene data show CDR1 as MNHEY and CDR2 as SMNVEV (reference sequence). CDR3 loop: CASRPMSRGLAGNTIYF. The CDR3 DNA reads TGTGCCAGCAGGCCTATGAGCAGGGGGCTAGCTGGAAACACCATATATTTT.

The rearrangement joins TRBV5-1 to TRBJ2-7; possibly TRBD2 for D (5 bases). V was cut by 4 bases and J by 3 bases, with 17 bases left in between. This CDR3 has 15 residues. Germline V gives CDR1 SGHRS, CDR2 YFSETQ. The CDR3 region is CASSRSDRRGYEQYF. CDR3 nucleotide sequence: TGCGCCAGCAGCCGATCGGACCGTCGGGGCTACGAGCAGTACTTC.

The chain combines TRBV11-2 with TRBJ1-1, with D maybe TRBD1 (5 bases). V was cut by 6 bases and J by 1 base, with 9 bases left in between. Germline CDR1 SGHAT, CDR2 FQNNGV. The CDR3 runs 13 residues. The DNA of the CDR3 is TGTGCCAGCAGGGGGCTGGGGAACACTGAAGCTTTCTTT. Amino acids: CASRGLGNTEAFF.

V usage is TRBV18 and J usage is TRBJ1-2, with D possibly TRBD1 on 5 matching bases. CDR1 is KGHSH and CDR2 is LQKENI in the germline V gene. V was cut by 3 bases and J by 3 bases, with 11 bases left in between. CDR3 length: 14 amino acids. The chain's CDR3 is CASSPDRGHYGYTF. The CDR3 DNA is TGTGCCAGCTCACCCGACAGAGGACACTATGGCTACACCTTC. The variable domain in full, completed from reference TRBV18 and TRBJ1-2, reads NAGVMQNPRHLVRRRGQEARLRCSPMKGHSHVYWYRQLPEEGLKFMVYLQKENIIDESGMPKERFSAEFPKEGPSILRIQQVVRGDSAAYFCASSPDRGHYGYTFGSGTRLTVV.

The chain combines TRBV2 with TRBJ2-7; 16 bases fit TRBD2. The V gene's germline CDR1 is SNHLY and CDR2 FYNNEI. The CDR3 has 18 residues. Trimming took 2 bases from V and 6 from J; bases not matched to a gene: 10. DNA for the CDR3: TGTGCCAGCAGTGAATTTGGGACTAGCGGGGGGGCTGGATCCGAGCAGTACTTC. The encoded protein is CASSEFGTSGGAGSEQYF.

The chain combines TRBV7-2 with TRBJ1-3, with TRBD1 as a possible D gene (5 bases). The CDR3 runs 15 residues. The V and J ends lost 1 base and 2 bases respectively, with 9 bases between them. The V gene's germline CDR1 is SGHTA and CDR2 FQGNSA. The CDR3, as DNA: TGTGCCAGCAGCTTAGATCCCAGGGCTGGAAACACCATATATTTT. Protein product: CASSLDPRAGNTIYF.

The rearrangement joins TRBV4-2 to TRBJ1-5; 7 bases fit TRBD1. This CDR3 spans 15 amino acids. CDR1 is LGHNA and CDR2 is YNFKEQ in the germline V gene. V lost 8 bases to trimming and J lost 2 bases; unmatched junction nucleotides: 9. Written as DNA, the CDR3 is TGTGCCAGCGGCGAGGGGGCCGGTGGCAATCAGCCCCAGCATTTT. Translation gives CASGEGAGGNQPQHF.

To note about this clone: At the DNA level, this CDR3 is encoded by other sequences in the same sample as well. The chain recombines TRBV5-1 with TRBJ2-2; no firm D call. The CDR3 totals 12 residues. Trimming cost V 3 bases and J 2 bases, with 2 bases left between them. CDR1 SGHRS and CDR2 YFSETQ come from the germline V gene. In DNA form, the CDR3 reads TGCGCCAGCAGCTCTAACACCGGGGAGCTGTTTTTT. Translating gives CASSSNTGELFF.

The chain has TRBV5-1 and TRBJ1-1; D gene uncertain. V dropped 4 bases and J dropped 1 base, with 11 bases sitting between them. Germline CDR1 reads SGHRS; CDR2 reads YFSETQ. This CDR3 region has 14 residues. The CDR3 loop reads CASSVGWRNTEAFF. In nucleotides, the CDR3 is TGCGCCAGCAGCGTTGGGTGGAGGAACACTGAAGCTTTCTTT.

This clone was found a few times. The chain couples TRBV5-1 to TRBJ1-2; 7 positions agree with TRBD1. The V segment lost 3 bases and the J segment 6 bases; nucleotides outside the gene matches: 5. This CDR3 comprises 13 residues. CDR1 and CDR2 from the germline V gene are SGHRS and YFSETQ. In DNA, the CDR3 is TGCGCCAGCAGCTCGGAGGGGGCGAATGGCTACACCTTC. It yields the protein CASSSEGANGYTF.

The chain couples TRBV30 to TRBJ2-3; the D gene is possibly TRBD2 (6 bases). V was shortened by 3 bases and J by 3 bases, with 16 bases between the two germline ends. Germline V gene data show CDR1 as GTSNPN and CDR2 as SVGIG (reference sequence). The CDR3 covers 15 residues. The CDR3 nucleotides read TGTGCCTGGAGCGGGGGTGACAGCGGGACAGATACGCAGTATTTT. This sequence encodes CAWSGGDSGTDTQYF. Variable domain in full (rest from reference TRBV30 and TRBJ2-3): SQTIHQWPATLVQPVGSPLSLECTVEGTSNPNLYWYRQAAGRGLQLLFYSVGIGQISSEVPQNLSASRPQDRQFILSSKKLLLSDSGFYLCAWSGGDSGTDTQYFGPGTRLTVL.

To note about this clone: The sample holds other DNA sequences that translate to the same CDR3. The rearrangement uses TRBV2 and TRBJ2-5, with unresolved D. Germline V CDR1 and CDR2: SNHLY, FYNNEI. The CDR3 covers 14 residues. The germline V and J ends were trimmed by 2 bases and 0 bases, with 7 bases remaining between them. The CDR3, as DNA: TGTGCCAGCAGTGAACTCAGCGACCAAGAGACCCAGTACTTC. This codes for CASSELSDQETQYF.

This clone showed up just a few times. This chain connects TRBV7-2 to TRBJ2-7, with a tentative D call TRBD1 (6 bases). The CDR3 runs to 14 residues. CDR1 is SGHTA, CDR2 FQGNSA, per germline. Trimming removed 0 bases from V and 3 bases from J, with 9 bases in between. CDR3 protein: CASSLAGQIYEQYF. The CDR3 DNA is TGTGCCAGCAGCTTAGCGGGACAAATCTACGAGCAGTACTTC.

This clone was observed once. V is TRBV2 and J is TRBJ2-7; 8 nucleotides agree with TRBD2. This CDR3 comprises 16 residues. Looked up from germline, CDR1 is SNHLY and CDR2 is FYNNEI. Losses at the gene ends were 1 base for V and 2 bases for J; bases not matched to a gene: 7. The CDR3 sequence is CASSEEGTRGPYEQYF. CDR3 coding DNA: TGTGCCAGCAGTGAAGAAGGGACTAGGGGTCCCTACGAGCAGTACTTC.

The chain carries TRBV27 and TRBJ2-3, with D maybe TRBD1 (5 bases). Germline V lookup: CDR1 MNHEY, CDR2 SMNVEV (reference sequence). V was clipped by 7 bases and J by 3 bases, with 14 bases between them. The CDR3 length is 14 residues. The CDR3 DNA reads as TGTGCCAGCATGGTAGGGGCCGCTACAGATACGCAGTATTTT. This codes for CASMVGAATDTQYF.

The rearrangement uses TRBV5-6 and TRBJ1-6; no reliable D call. V gave up 3 bases and J gave up 7 bases, with 11 bases separating them. This CDR3 has 14 amino acids. Germline V gene data show CDR1 as SGHDT and CDR2 as YYEEEE. The CDR3 is CASSSTSLNSPLHF. The CDR3 DNA is TGTGCCAGCAGCTCAACAAGTCTCAATTCACCCCTCCACTTT. The full variable domain, its missing parts supplied by reference TRBV5-6 and TRBJ1-6, is DAGVTQSPTHLIKTRGQQVTLRCSPKSGHDTVSWYQQALGQGPQFIFQYYEEEERQRGNFPDRFSGHQFPNYSSELNVNALLLGDSALYLCASSSTSLNSPLHFGNGTRLTVT.

The gene calls are TRBV18 and TRBJ2-1; 7 nucleotides agree with TRBD1. With V trimmed by 0 bases and J by 5 bases, 4 bases remained unmatched. This CDR3 is 15 amino acids long. CDR1 is KGHSH and CDR2 is LQKENI in the germline V gene. In nucleotides, the CDR3 is TGTGCCAGCTCACCACCGGGACAGACCAACAATGAGCAGTTCTTC. It encodes CASSPPGQTNNEQFF. Looking up the rest from reference TRBV18 and TRBJ2-1 gives the full variable domain: NAGVMQNPRHLVRRRGQEARLRCSPMKGHSHVYWYRQLPEEGLKFMVYLQKENIIDESGMPKERFSAEFPKEGPSILRIQQVVRGDSAAYFCASSPPGQTNNEQFFGPGTRLTVL.

This clone was counted once. This sequence joins TRBV10-1 and TRBJ1-6; the match to TRBD1 covers 7 bases. Per germline, CDR1 WNHNN and CDR2 SYGVQD (reference sequence). Trimming removed 5 bases from V and 14 bases from J; junction bases left unmatched: 12. The CDR3 loop spans 14 amino acids. This CDR3 reads CASSRDRAPVALHF. The DNA of the CDR3 is TGCGCCAGCAGTCGGGACAGAGCCCCTGTGGCCCTCCACTTT.

The chain joins TRBV7-2 to TRBJ2-7, with D tentatively TRBD1 (6 bases). The V end was cut by 1 base, the J end by 0 bases, with 10 bases between. This CDR3 has 15 amino acids. Germline V CDR1 and CDR2: SGHTA, FQGNSA. CDR3 sequence reads: CASSLDRAHSYEQYF. In DNA, the CDR3 is TGTGCCAGCAGCTTAGACAGGGCCCACTCCTACGAGCAGTACTTC.

The rearrangement uses TRBV30 and TRBJ2-4; D might be TRBD2 (7 bases). Germline loops: CDR1 GTSNPN, CDR2 SVGIG (reference sequence). This CDR3 has 15 amino acids. V was trimmed by 0 bases and J by 5 bases, leaving 14 bases between them. CDR3 loop: CAWSVLRRGQNIQYF. CDR3 nucleotides: TGTGCCTGGAGTGTTTTACGGCGGGGGCAAAACATTCAGTACTTC.